This entry lists 2 T cell receptor beta chains sequenced from one sample in a study of blood T cell repertoires in COVID-19. Data came from immunoSEQ multiplex PCR; TCRdb stores just in-frame clones and leaves some out. The table has fewer than 200,000 clones, about four fifths seen once. Sequenced: peripheral blood. These TCRs come from a woman aged 35 to 49 with COVID-19, enrolled during active disease.

The chain is built from TRBV9 and TRBJ2-5; D is possibly TRBD1 (6 bases). V lost 3 bases and J lost 2, with 14 bases in between. The germline V gene encodes CDR1 SGDLS and CDR2 YYNGEE. The CDR3 loop spans 15 amino acids. Here the CDR3 reads CASSDYGQLQETQYF. CDR3 bases: TGTGCCAGCAGCGACTACGGACAGTTACAAGAGACCCAGTACTTC.

The gene calls are TRBV9 and TRBJ2-3, with 10 bases matching TRBD2. Per the germline V gene, CDR1 is SGDLS and CDR2 is YYNGEE. Trimming cost V 0 bases and J 3 bases; bases outside gene matches: 7. The CDR3 loop spans 17 amino acids. DNA of the CDR3: TGTGCCAGCAGCGTAGACCCAGCGGGGGGGCTAACAGATACGCAGTATTTT. Its translation is CASSVDPAGGLTDTQYF.